This T cell receptor beta chain emerged from a study of PD-L1 blockade in urothelial cancer. The data were produced by immunoSEQ multiplex PCR, yet TCRdb's version contains in-frame clones alone and is incomplete. Among approximately 86,000 clones listed, 85% were seen once. Stated time point: pretreatment peripheral blood. Losses at the gene ends were 4 bases for V and 8 bases for J; bases not matched to a gene: 13. The germline CDR1 and CDR2 sequences are SGDLS and YYNGEE. There are 15 residues in the CDR3. The material was PBMCs, obtained around atezolizumab (anti-PD-L1) treatment. The chain employs TRBV9 and TRBJ1-2, with 8 bases aligning to TRBD1. The source of this sequence is a man aged 35-49 years with urothelial cancer. The CDR3 sequence: CASSSPDRALLGYTF. The CDR3 DNA reads TGTGCCAGCAGCTCTCCGGACAGGGCCCTCTTAGGCTACACCTTC.